Described below is a single T cell receptor (beta chain) sequence and its context. This CDR3 fails to terminate in the conserved phenylalanine or tryptophan, so it likely reflects a read error. The template was RNA from unsorted bulk tissue. This sample is part of a study of tumor and adjacent non-tumor tissue in lung cancer. Study information: There were 11 to 12 adenocarcinoma, 2 squamous cell carcinoma and 1 small cell lung cancer cases. Some 4.1 million productive TCRbeta reads were obtained per sample on average.

TCRbeta libraries were built with three rounds of nested PCR, modified from ARM-PCR. TCRdb passed the multiplex PCR reads through MiXCR, listing each CDR3 protein once. The sample carries some 99,000 distinct CDR3 sequences, 60% to 80% recorded once. The source material was lung tumor tissue. This receptor was taken from an older woman with non-small cell lung cancer.

The CDR3 sequence is CASSDAYSNQPQHC. Here the CDR3 DNA reads TGTGCCAGTAGCGACGCTTATAGCAATCAGCCCCAGCATTGT. The V gene is TRBV6-1, the J gene TRBJ1-5; unclear D gene. Trimming stripped 9 bases from V and 0 bases from J, with 12 bases between. Per germline, CDR1 MNHNS and CDR2 SASEGT. The CDR3 loop spans 14 amino acids.